The rows below give T cell receptor beta chains drawn from one sample of a study of vaccination effects on CD4 cells after COVID-19. Using immunoSEQ multiplex PCR, the repertoire was profiled, and TCRdb retains in-frame clones only, with some absent. The sample contains approximately 47,000 clones, roughly three quarters of which appear only once. No antigens are known for them. Sequencing used CD4+ T cells from PBMCs cultured without peptide, obtained before COVID-19 vaccination. These receptors all come from a human donor who had a prior SARS-CoV-2 infection. Both conserved end residues are part of each CDR3. Fields, in order: D gene, V gene, J gene, clone size, CDR3 protein, CDR3 DNA. D genes are given only for firm matches. Clone size, where shown, is once, few, many, or a class for clones that have expanded.

D: TRBD1
V: TRBV6-2/TRBV6-3
J: TRBJ1-2
size: -
CDR3: CASSQPQQGRRVHGYTF
DNA: TGTGCCAGCAGTCAACCACAACAGGGGAGAAGGGTTCATGGCTACACCTTC

D: -
V: TRBV5-4
J: TRBJ2-5
size: -
CDR3: CASSLDRVQETQYF
DNA: TGTGCCAGCAGCTTGGACAGGGTTCAAGAGACCCAGTACTTC

D: -
V: TRBV7-3
J: TRBJ2-1
size: -
CDR3: CASSLGPANEQFF
DNA: TGTGCCAGCAGCTTAGGGCCGGCGAATGAGCAGTTCTTC

D: -
V: TRBV3-1/TRBV3-2
J: TRBJ1-4
size: -
CDR3: CASSQPGGFTEKLFF
DNA: TGTGCCAGCAGCCAACCTGGGGGTTTTACGGAAAAACTGTTTTTT

D: TRBD1
V: TRBV28
J: TRBJ2-7
size: -
CDR3: CASTLPDRVNEQYF
DNA: TGTGCCAGCACCCTACCCGACAGGGTGAACGAGCAGTACTTC

D: -
V: TRBV7-2
J: TRBJ2-3
size: -
CDR3: CASSLRDTQYF
DNA: TGTGCCAGCAGCTTAAGAGATACGCAGTATTTT

D: -
V: TRBV9
J: TRBJ1-1
size: -
CDR3: CASSPLGKGFF
DNA: TGTGCCAGCAGCCCCCTGGGTAAAGGTTTCTTT

D: -
V: TRBV5-5
J: TRBJ2-2
size: -
CDR3: CASSQKAHTGELFF
DNA: TGTGCCAGCAGCCAAAAGGCTCATACCGGGGAGCTGTTTTTT

D: TRBD2
V: TRBV18
J: TRBJ2-5
size: -
CDR3: CASSPSRSSGQETQYF
DNA: TGTGCCAGCTCACCATCCAGGAGTAGCGGGCAAGAGACCCAGTACTTC

D: -
V: TRBV18
J: TRBJ2-6
size: -
CDR3: CASSQGPGANVLTF
DNA: TGTGCCAGCTCACAGGGGCCAGGGGCCAACGTCCTGACTTTC

D: -
V: TRBV2
J: TRBJ2-7
size: -
CDR3: CASRPGLPPYEQYF
DNA: TGTGCCAGCAGACCGGGACTCCCGCCCTACGAGCAGTACTTC

D: -
V: TRBV10-3
J: TRBJ2-4
size: -
CDR3: CAISDPARLNIQYF
DNA: TGTGCCATCAGTGACCCAGCTAGACTTAACATTCAGTACTTC

D: -
V: TRBV7-8
J: TRBJ1-4
size: -
CDR3: CASSLGGPNEKLFF
DNA: TGTGCCAGCAGCTTAGGGGGACCTAATGAAAAACTGTTTTTT

D: TRBD1
V: TRBV7-6
J: TRBJ2-3
size: once
CDR3: CASSLRQGGSDTQYF
DNA: TGTGCCAGCAGCTTACGACAGGGCGGGTCGGATACGCAGTATTTT

D: -
V: TRBV18
J: TRBJ2-5
size: once
CDR3: CASSPLAGDYQETQYF
DNA: TGTGCCAGCTCACCATTGGCAGGCGATTACCAAGAGACCCAGTACTTC

D: -
V: TRBV10-2
J: TRBJ2-3
size: -
CDR3: CASKSVGGSTDTQYF
DNA: TGCGCCAGCAAGTCAGTCGGGGGTAGCACAGATACGCAGTATTTT

D: -
V: TRBV29-1
J: TRBJ2-2
size: -
CDR3: CSVGRTSGELFF
DNA: TGCAGCGTGGGGCGAACGAGCGGGGAGCTGTTTTTT

D: -
V: TRBV7-2
J: TRBJ2-3
size: -
CDR3: CASSLWDARTDTQYF
DNA: TGTGCCAGCAGCTTATGGGACGCACGTACAGATACGCAGTATTTT

D: -
V: TRBV5-4
J: TRBJ2-4
size: few
CDR3: CASSSQGIAKNIQYF
DNA: TGTGCCAGCAGCTCGCAGGGAATAGCCAAAAACATTCAGTACTTC

D: TRBD2
V: TRBV7-9
J: TRBJ2-7
size: -
CDR3: CASSPSLAGGAYEQYF
DNA: TGTGCCAGCAGCCCCTCCCTAGCGGGGGGGGCCTACGAGCAGTACTTC

D: -
V: TRBV5-6
J: TRBJ1-2
size: -
CDR3: CASSFIRALGFMDGYTF
DNA: TGTGCCAGCAGCTTTATTCGGGCGCTTGGGTTTATGGATGGCTACACCTTC

D: -
V: TRBV5-1
J: TRBJ2-5
size: -
CDR3: CASSLIPSDETQYF
DNA: TGCGCCAGCAGCTTGATTCCTAGTGATGAGACCCAGTACTTC

D: -
V: TRBV7-3
J: TRBJ2-1
size: -
CDR3: CASSLTGASVQFF
DNA: TGTGCCAGCAGCTTAACAGGCGCCTCGGTCCAGTTCTTC

D: TRBD1
V: TRBV6-5
J: TRBJ1-1
size: -
CDR3: CASSGRGQGSTEAFF
DNA: TGTGCCAGCAGCGGCAGGGGACAGGGATCCACTGAAGCTTTCTTT

D: -
V: TRBV15
J: TRBJ1-5
size: -
CDR3: CATSRAGGRGVNQPQHF
DNA: TGTGCCACCAGCAGAGCGGGGGGCAGAGGTGTCAATCAGCCCCAGCATTTT

D: TRBD2
V: TRBV7-2
J: TRBJ2-1
size: once
CDR3: CASSSPARLAGGPYNEQFF
DNA: TGTGCCAGCAGCTCTCCCGCGAGGCTAGCGGGGGGGCCGTACAATGAGCAGTTCTTC

D: TRBD1
V: TRBV19
J: TRBJ1-4
size: -
CDR3: CASSTTGVGEKLFF
DNA: TGTGCCAGTAGTACTACAGGGGTGGGTGAAAAACTGTTTTTT

D: -
V: TRBV5-1
J: TRBJ1-6
size: -
CDR3: CASSFYLTAGGSPLHF
DNA: TGCGCCAGCAGCTTTTACTTGACAGCGGGGGGTTCACCCCTCCACTTT

D: TRBD2
V: TRBV5-8
J: TRBJ2-3
size: -
CDR3: CASSPGTSGYTDTQYF
DNA: TGTGCCAGCAGCCCCGGGACTAGCGGATACACAGATACGCAGTATTTT

D: -
V: TRBV30
J: TRBJ1-5
size: -
CDR3: CAWTGQPNQPQHF
DNA: TGTGCCTGGACCGGACAGCCTAATCAGCCCCAGCATTTT

D: -
V: TRBV7-9
J: TRBJ2-7
size: -
CDR3: CASSLVTGFARSSYEQYF
DNA: TGTGCCAGCAGCTTAGTTACAGGCTTTGCGAGGTCCTCCTACGAGCAGTACTTC

D: -
V: TRBV3-1/TRBV3-2
J: TRBJ2-1
size: -
CDR3: CASSQGLGADEQFF
DNA: TGTGCCAGCAGCCAAGGGCTGGGGGCGGATGAGCAGTTCTTC

D: -
V: TRBV7-2
J: TRBJ1-4
size: -
CDR3: CASSLYGPTNEKLFF
DNA: TGTGCCAGCAGCTTATATGGCCCAACTAATGAAAAACTGTTTTTT

D: -
V: TRBV12-5
J: TRBJ2-1
size: few
CDR3: CASGLNNEQFF
DNA: TGTGCTAGTGGTTTGAACAATGAGCAGTTCTTC

D: TRBD2
V: TRBV15
J: TRBJ2-3
size: -
CDR3: CATSRVAGVSTDTQYF
DNA: TGTGCCACCAGCAGGGTAGCGGGGGTTAGCACAGATACGCAGTATTTT